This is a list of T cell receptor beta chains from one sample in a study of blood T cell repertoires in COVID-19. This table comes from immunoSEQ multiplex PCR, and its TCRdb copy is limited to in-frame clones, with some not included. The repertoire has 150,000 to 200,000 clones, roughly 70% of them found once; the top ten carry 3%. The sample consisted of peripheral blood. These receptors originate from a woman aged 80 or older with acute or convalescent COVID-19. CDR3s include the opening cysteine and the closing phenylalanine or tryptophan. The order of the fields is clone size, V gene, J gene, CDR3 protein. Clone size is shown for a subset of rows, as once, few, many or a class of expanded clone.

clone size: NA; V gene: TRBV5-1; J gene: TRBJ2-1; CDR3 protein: CASSLAPAGGGNEQFF
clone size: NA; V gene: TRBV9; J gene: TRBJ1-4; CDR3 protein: CASSGRTGLTGEKLFF
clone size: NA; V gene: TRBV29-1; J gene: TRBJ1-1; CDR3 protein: CSVNRGRTEAFF
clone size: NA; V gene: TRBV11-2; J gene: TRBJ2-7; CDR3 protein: CASSSPGQGLEQYF
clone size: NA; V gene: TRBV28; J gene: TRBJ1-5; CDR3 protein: CASRYSNQPQHF
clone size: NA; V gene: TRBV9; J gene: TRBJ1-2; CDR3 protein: CASSVEGAGIANYGYTF
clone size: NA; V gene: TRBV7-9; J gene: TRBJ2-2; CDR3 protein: CASSPLNTGELFF
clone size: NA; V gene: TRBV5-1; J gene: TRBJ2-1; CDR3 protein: CASSLLAGASGEQFF
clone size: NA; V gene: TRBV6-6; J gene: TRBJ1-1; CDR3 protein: CASSYRRDTEAFF
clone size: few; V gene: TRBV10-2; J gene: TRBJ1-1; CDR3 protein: CACGQGTEAFF
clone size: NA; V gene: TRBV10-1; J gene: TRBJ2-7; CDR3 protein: CASSADSVGLYEQYF
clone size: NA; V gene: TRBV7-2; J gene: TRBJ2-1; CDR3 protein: CASSWKDAGQDPLGQFF
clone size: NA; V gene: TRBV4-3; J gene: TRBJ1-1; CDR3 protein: CASSQEAATEAFF
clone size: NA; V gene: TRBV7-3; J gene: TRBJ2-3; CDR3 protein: CASSPLVAGGSDTQYF
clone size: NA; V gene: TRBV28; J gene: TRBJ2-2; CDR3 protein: CASSPIRGGWTGELFF
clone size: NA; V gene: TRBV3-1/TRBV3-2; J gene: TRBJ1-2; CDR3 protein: CASSLTNPFAANGYTF
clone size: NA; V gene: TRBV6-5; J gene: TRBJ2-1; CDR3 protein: CASRDRGAYNEQFF
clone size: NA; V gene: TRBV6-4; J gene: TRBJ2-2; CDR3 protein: CASSSRAGAGELFF
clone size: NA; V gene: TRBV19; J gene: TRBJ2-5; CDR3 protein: CASSEQGAVETQYF
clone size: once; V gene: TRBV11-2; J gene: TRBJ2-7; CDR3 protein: CASSSGTGGYEQYF
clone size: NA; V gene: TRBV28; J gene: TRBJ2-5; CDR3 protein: CASSSRLAGGLETQYF
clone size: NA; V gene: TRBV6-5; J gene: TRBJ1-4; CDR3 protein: CASSYSYKRNEKLFF
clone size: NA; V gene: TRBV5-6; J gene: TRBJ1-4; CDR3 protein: CASSLAGDRDGKLFF
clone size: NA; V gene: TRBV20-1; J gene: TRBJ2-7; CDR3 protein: CSASWDRGPMGEQYF
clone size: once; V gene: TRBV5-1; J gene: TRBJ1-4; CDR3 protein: CASTSGTVTNEKLFF
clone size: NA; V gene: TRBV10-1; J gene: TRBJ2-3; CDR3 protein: CASSEVRGGQDTQYF
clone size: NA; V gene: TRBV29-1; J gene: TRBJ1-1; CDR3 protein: CSVEETGTTAFF
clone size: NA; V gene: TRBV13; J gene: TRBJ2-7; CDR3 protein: CASSLRYEQYF
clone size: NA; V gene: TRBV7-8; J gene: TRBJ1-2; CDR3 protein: CASSLAPGQGTNTF
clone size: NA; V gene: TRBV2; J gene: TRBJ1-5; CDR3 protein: CASSVEEGLYQPQHF
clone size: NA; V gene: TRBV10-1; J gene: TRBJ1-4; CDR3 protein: CASSTGVAEKLFF
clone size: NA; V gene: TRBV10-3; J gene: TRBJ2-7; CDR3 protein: CAVENRVTYEQYF
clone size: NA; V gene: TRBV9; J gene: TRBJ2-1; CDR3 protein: CASSVAGGPYNEQFF
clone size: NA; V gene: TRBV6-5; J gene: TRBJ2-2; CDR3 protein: CASRGTANTGELFF
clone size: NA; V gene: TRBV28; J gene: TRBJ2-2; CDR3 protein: CASSQGTARGTGELFF